This T cell receptor (beta chain) was observed in a study of somatic mutations in cytotoxic T cells in rheumatoid arthritis (dated by TCRdb to the late 2010s). For context, the study as a whole: Right after diagnosis and prior to the start of any treatment, approximately 30 ml EDTA of peripheral blood was drawn from patients. For roughly 61 rheumatoid arthritis patients and more than 15 healthy controls, TCRB deep sequencing was carried out. Patients and controls did not essentially differ in median age, which was nearly identical between the groups. Some T-cell populations stained with V beta antibodies were sorted by flow on a FACSAria II or Sony SH800 to nearly 100% purity, with sorted V beta1+ cells additionally subjected to TCRB sequencing. To characterize clonality, the study used TCRB deep sequencing while asking whether somatic mutations are carried by expanded CD8+ T-cell clones in newly diagnosed, untreated rheumatoid arthritis. Overall results and qualifications from the work: Viral specificity could not be ruled out by absence from virus-specific databases, and the antigen targets of the expanded CD8+ clones remained unknown. CD8+ T-cell clonality in rheumatoid arthritis patients was not significantly different from that in age-matched healthy controls. No adjustment for multiple comparisons was made for the slight TRBV07 underrepresentation in patients. An increase of CD8+ clonality with age was seen in patients (Spearman r ~ 0.47) but not in healthy controls. In about an eighth of the roughly 60 patients the largest CD8+ clone exceeded 20% of CD8+ cells, and several identical CD8+ TCRB sequences were shared between blood and synovial fluid.

TCRB CDR3 sequencing used the immunoSEQ assay on genomic DNA. Per the authors' processing: Only a few patient CD8+ clones larger than 1% matched published virus-specific TCRB sequences when compared against them. Analyses were restricted to productive TCRB rearrangements. Clonality was expressed as a Shannon entropy-based productive clonality index, with each clone defined by a unique TCRB CDR3 sequence. Repertoire overlap between two samples was calculated from the template counts of each clone relative to total templates per sample. Flow cytometry-measured V-gene usage correlated with V-gene usage from TCRB sequencing, with a Spearman r of 0.61. Sourced from immuneACCESS, this table was stored by TCRdb with only in-frame sequences that have V and J called. A share of the clones is absent; for the studies checked, an unresolved V gene accounts for under half, and the remainder has no known explanation. V and J calls and clone size come straight from that table; D and trimming were deduced from the DNA. The table for this sample lists some 11,000 clones; 70% to 75% of them were counted only once. Around 35% of the sample comes from the top ten.

A remark on this clone: It has no known antigen specificity. One base away there is no much larger clone; base qualities are not given.

The CDR3 has 19 amino acids, counting the end cysteine and phenylalanine. The only DNA kept is the CDR3, 57 bases in frame from the first base. Relative to germline, V is 6 bases shorter and J is 7 bases shorter, with 28 bases between their ends. The germline V gene sets CDR1 to SNHLY and CDR2 to FYNNEI. Flow cytometry confirmed the purity of CD4+ and CD8+ cells that had been isolated by positive magnetic bead selection on an AutoMACS. Initial screening for clonal expansions relied on flow cytometry with a TCR V beta antibody panel, after which sorted CD8+ fractions underwent TCRB deep sequencing for characterization. Ficoll-Paque PLUS density gradient separation was used to isolate peripheral blood mononuclear cells. DNA was extracted from CD4-enriched, CD8-enriched or PBMC samples with Nucleospin Tissue or Tissue XS kits and quantified with a Qubit 2.0 fluorometer.

This chain joins TRBV2 to TRBJ1-6; no D segment can be confidently identified. The source material was CD8+ T cells sorted from blood. The clonotype comes from an adult with rheumatoid arthritis. The CDR3 corresponds to CASSTTPTWGSTGNSPLHF. The bases are TGTGCCAGCAGCACCACTCCGACTTGGGGAAGTACCGGAAATTCACCCCTCCACTTT.